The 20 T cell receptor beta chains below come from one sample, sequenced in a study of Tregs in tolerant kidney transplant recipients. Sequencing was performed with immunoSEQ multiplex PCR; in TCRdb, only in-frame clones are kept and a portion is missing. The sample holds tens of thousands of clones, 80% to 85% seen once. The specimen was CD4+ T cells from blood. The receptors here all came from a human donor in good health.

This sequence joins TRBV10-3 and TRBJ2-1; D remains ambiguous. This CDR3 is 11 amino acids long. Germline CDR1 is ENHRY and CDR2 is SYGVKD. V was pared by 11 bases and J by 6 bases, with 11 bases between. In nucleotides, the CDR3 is TGTGCCGTTGACTCACCCAATGAGCAGTTCTTC. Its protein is CAVDSPNEQFF.

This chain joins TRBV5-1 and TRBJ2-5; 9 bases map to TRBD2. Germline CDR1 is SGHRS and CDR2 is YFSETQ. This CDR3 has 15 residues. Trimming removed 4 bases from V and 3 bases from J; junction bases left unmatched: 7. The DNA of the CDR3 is TGCGCCAGCAGCCCGGGACTAGCTCTTGAAGAGACCCAGTACTTC. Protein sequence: CASSPGLALEETQYF.

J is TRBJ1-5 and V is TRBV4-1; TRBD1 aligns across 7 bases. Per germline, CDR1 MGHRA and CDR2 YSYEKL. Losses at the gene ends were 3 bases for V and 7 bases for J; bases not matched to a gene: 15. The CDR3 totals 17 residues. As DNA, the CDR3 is TGCGCCAGCAGCCAGGGTGGCAGGGGGGTCCTCAGGCAGCCCCAGCATTTT. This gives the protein CASSQGGRGVLRQPQHF.

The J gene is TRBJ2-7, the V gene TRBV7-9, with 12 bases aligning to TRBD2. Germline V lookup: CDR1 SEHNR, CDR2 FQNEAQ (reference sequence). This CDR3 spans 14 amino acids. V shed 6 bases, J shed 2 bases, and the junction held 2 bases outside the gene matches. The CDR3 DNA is TGTGCCAGCAGGCGGACTAGCGGGACCTACGAGCAGTACTTC. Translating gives CASRRTSGTYEQYF.

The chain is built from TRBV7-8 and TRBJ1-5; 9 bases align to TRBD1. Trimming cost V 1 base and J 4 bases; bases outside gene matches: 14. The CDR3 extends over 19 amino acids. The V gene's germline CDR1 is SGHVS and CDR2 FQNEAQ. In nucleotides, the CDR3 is TGTGCCAGCAGCTTAGGGACCCCGGGACAGGGAATAGGAAATCAGCCCCAGCATTTT. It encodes CASSLGTPGQGIGNQPQHF. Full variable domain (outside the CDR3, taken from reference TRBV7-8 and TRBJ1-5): GAGVSQSPRYKVAKRGQDVALRCDPISGHVSLFWYQQALGQGPEFLTYFQNEAQLDKSGLPSDRFFAERPEGSVSTLKIQRTQQEDSAVYLCASSLGTPGQGIGNQPQHFGDGTRLSIL.

The CDR3 DNA reads TGTGCCAGCAGCCCGGCCGGAGGTCTTTCAGATACGCAGTATTTT. Protein sequence: CASSPAGGLSDTQYF. This sequence joins TRBV11-3 and TRBJ2-3, with a possible D match to TRBD2 (5 bases). Germline assignment: CDR1 SGHNT and CDR2 YENEEA. This CDR3 has 15 amino acids. Trimming shortened V by 5 bases and J by 4 bases, and 16 bases separated the two germline ends.

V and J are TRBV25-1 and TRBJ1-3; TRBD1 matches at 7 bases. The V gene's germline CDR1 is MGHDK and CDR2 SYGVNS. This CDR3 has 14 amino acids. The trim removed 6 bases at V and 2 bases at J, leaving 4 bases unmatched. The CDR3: CASRKTGTGNTIYF. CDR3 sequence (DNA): TGTGCCAGCAGGAAGACAGGGACTGGAAACACCATATATTTT.

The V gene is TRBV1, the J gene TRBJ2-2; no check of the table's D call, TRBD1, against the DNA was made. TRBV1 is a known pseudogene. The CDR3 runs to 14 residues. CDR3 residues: CTSVKTGHGGELFF. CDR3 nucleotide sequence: TGCACCAGCGTAAAGACAGGGCACGGCGGGGAGCTGTTTTTT.

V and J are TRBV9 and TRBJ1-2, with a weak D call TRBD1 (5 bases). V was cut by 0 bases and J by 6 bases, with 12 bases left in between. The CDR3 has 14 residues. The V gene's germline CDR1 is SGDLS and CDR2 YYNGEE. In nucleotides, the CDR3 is TGTGCCAGCAGCGTAGAGGGCAGGGTCGATGGCTACACCTTC. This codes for CASSVEGRVDGYTF.

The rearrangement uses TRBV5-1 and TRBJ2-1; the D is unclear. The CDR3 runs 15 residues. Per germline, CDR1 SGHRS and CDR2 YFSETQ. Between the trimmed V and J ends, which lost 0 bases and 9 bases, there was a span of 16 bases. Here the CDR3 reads CASSLAVPSSREQFF. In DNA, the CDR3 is TGCGCCAGCAGCTTGGCCGTACCCTCATCACGTGAGCAGTTCTTC. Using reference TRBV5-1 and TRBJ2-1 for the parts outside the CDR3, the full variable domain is KAGVTQTPRYLIKTRGQQVTLSCSPISGHRSVSWYQQTPGQGLQFLFEYFSETQRNKGNFPGRFSGRQFSNSRSEMNVSTLELGDSALYLCASSLAVPSSREQFFGPGTRLTVL.

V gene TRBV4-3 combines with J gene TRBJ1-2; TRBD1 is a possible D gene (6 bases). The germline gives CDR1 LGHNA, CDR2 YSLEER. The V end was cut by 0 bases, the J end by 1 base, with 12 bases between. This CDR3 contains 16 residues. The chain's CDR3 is CASSQDVGQNNYGYTF. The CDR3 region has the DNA TGCGCCAGCAGCCAAGACGTCGGACAGAATAACTATGGCTACACCTTC.

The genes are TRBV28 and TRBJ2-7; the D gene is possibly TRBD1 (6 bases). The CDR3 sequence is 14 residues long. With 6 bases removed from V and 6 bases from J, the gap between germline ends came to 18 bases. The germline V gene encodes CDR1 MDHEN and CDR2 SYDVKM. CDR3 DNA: TGTGCCAGCAGAAGAGATACAGGGTTCTCCGAGCAGTACTTC. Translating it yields CASRRDTGFSEQYF.

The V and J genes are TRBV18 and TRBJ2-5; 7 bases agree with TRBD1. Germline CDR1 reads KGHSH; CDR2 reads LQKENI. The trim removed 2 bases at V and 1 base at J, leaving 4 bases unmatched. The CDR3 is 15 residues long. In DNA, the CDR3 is TGTGCCAGCTCACCAGCGACAGGGCCCCAAGAGACCCAGTACTTC. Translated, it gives CASSPATGPQETQYF.

In DNA form, the CDR3 reads TGCGCCAGCAGCTATCAACCAGGGGGCGGGGAAGATACGCAGTATTTT. It is translated as CASSYQPGGGEDTQYF. This sequence joins TRBV4-1 and TRBJ2-3; 8 positions agree with TRBD1. Germline-derived CDR1 and CDR2 are MGHRA and YSYEKL. This CDR3 spans 16 amino acids. The V gene end was trimmed by 5 bases and the J gene end by 5 bases; junction bases not matched to a gene: 12.

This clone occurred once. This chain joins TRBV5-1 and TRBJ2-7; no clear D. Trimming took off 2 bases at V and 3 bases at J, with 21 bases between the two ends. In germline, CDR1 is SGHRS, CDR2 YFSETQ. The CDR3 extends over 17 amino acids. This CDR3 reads CASSFGPDRNLLYEQYF. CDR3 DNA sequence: TGCGCCAGCAGCTTCGGTCCGGACCGTAACCTCCTCTACGAGCAGTACTTC.

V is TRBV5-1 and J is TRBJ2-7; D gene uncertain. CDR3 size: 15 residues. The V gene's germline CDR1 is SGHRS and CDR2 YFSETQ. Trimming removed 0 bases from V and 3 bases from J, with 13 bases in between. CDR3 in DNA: TGCGCCAGCAGCTTGGGGGGTGTAGGTGTCTACGAGCAGTACTTC. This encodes CASSLGGVGVYEQYF.

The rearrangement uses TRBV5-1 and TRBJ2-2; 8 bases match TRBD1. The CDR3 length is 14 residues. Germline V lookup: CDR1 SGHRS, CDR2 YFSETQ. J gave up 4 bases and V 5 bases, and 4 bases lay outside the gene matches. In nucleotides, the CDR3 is TGCGCCAGCAGTTTTACAGGGGGCACCGGGGAGCTGTTTTTT. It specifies CASSFTGGTGELFF.

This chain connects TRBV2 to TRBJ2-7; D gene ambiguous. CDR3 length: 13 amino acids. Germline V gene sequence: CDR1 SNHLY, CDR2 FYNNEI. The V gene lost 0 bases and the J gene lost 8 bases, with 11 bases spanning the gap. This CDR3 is CASSEAIRVKQYF. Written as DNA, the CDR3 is TGTGCCAGCAGTGAAGCGATCCGGGTCAAGCAGTACTTC. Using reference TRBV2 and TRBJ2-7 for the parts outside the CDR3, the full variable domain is EPEVTQTPSHQVTQMGQEVILRCVPISNHLYFYWYRQILGQKVEFLVSFYNNEISEKSEIFDDQFSVERPDGSNFTLKIRSTKLEDSAMYFCASSEAIRVKQYFGPGTRLTVT.

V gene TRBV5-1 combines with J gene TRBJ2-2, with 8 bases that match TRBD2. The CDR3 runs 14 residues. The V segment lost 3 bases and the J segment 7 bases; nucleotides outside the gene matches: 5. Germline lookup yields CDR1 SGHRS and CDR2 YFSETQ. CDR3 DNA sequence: TGCGCCAGCAGCTCAGCGGGAGTGGTCGGGGAGCTGTTTTTT. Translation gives CASSSAGVVGELFF.

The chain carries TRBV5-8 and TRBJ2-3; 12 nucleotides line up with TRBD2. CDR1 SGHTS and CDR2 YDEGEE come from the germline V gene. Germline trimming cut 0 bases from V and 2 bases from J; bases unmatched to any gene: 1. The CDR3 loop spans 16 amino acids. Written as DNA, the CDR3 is TGTGCCAGCAGCTTGGGACTAGCGGGAGACACAGATACGCAGTATTTT. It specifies CASSLGLAGDTDTQYF.